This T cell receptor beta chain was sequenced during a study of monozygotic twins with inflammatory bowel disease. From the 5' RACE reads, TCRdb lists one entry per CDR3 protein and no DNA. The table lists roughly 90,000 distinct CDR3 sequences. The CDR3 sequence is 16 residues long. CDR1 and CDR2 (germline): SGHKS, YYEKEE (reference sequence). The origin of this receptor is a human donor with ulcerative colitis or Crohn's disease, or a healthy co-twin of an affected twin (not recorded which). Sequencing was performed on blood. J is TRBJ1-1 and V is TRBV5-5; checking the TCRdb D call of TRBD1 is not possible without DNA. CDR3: CASSLVWGTLDTEAFF.